This record looks at one TCR beta chain sequence and its context. Its antigen is not identified. This entry comes from a study of shared clonotypes between healthy human individuals. Study background: CD4 naive and memory got three plates each, CD8 naive two, CD8 memory one.

Each subset's genomic DNA was split evenly across several immunoSEQ plates. Clones were read by immunoSEQ multiplex PCR, and TCRdb kept only the in-frame ones, dropping some. The data show about 1.5 million clones, roughly 97% seen once. The CDR3 runs 14 residues. Germline V gene sequence: CDR1 SNHLY, CDR2 FYNNEI. Trimming stripped 2 bases from V and 6 bases from J, with 12 bases between. Whole-study findings and limits: Naive subsets generally had larger estimated richness than memory subsets.

The TCR originated in a young man in good health. This rearrangement joins TRBV2 to TRBJ2-3; D call uncertain. The sample consisted of naive CD4+ T cells sorted from blood. Subset of the sample: CD45RA+ positively selected. CDR3 loop: CASSETRAKDTQYF. The CDR3 nucleotides read TGTGCCAGCAGTGAAACCCGGGCAAAGGATACGCAGTATTTT.